These 32 T cell receptor beta chains were sequenced from one sample in a study of regulatory T cells in long-lasting Graves disease. Combining iRepertoire HTBI primers with Arm-PCR of CDR3 regions, the authors built TCR beta libraries. Each CDR3 protein gets one entry after TCRdb re-called the multiplex PCR reads with MiXCR. This sample carries a few hundred thousand distinct CDR3 sequences, around 23% of them seen once, and the ten largest clones take more than 55%. Regarding time point: persistent/refractory GD, antithyroid drugs over 5 years with positive TRAb. The TCR library used RNA extracted from PBMCs. Sequenced here: peripheral blood mononuclear cells (PBMCs), sampled when the disease was refractory, from a patient treated with antithyroid drugs. The receptors were sampled from a female donor with Graves disease.

The rearrangement joins TRBV6-5 to TRBJ1-6; no reliable D call. Trimming left V 0 bases short and J 6 bases short, with 12 bases between. This CDR3 has 16 amino acids. Germline values: CDR1 MNHEY, CDR2 SVGAGI. The chain's CDR3 is CASSYSSGGGNSPLHF. The CDR3 DNA sequence: TGTGCCAGCAGTTACTCGAGTGGAGGTGGTAATTCACCCCTCCACTTT.

The chain has TRBV10-3 and TRBJ2-5; tentative D call: TRBD1 (5 bases). Trimming removed 11 bases from V and 4 bases from J, with 14 bases in between. Germline assignment: CDR1 ENHRY and CDR2 SYGVKD. The CDR3 contains 12 residues. CDR3 coding DNA: TGTGCCGCCGCGGCAGGGCTAGAGACCCAGTACTTC. Residues: CAAAAGLETQYF.

The rearrangement links TRBV19 to TRBJ2-6, with 7 bases fitting TRBD1. The germline V gene has CDR1 LNHDA and CDR2 SQIVND (reference sequence). J was trimmed by 4 bases and V by 10 bases; bases with no gene match: 7. This CDR3 has 14 amino acids. CDR3 nucleotide sequence: TGTGCCACTGAAGGGGGCTACGGGGCCAACGTCCTGACTTTC. It translates to CATEGGYGANVLTF.

This clonotype has ten or more counts. This chain connects TRBV28 to TRBJ1-5, with 7 bases matching TRBD1. The CDR3 loop spans 15 amino acids. The germline CDR1 and CDR2 sequences are MDHEN and SYDVKM. The trim removed 2 bases at V and 0 bases at J, leaving 1 base unmatched. As DNA, the CDR3 is TGTGCCAGCAGTTTACAGGGGGTTAGCAATCAGCCCCAGCATTTT. Translation: CASSLQGVSNQPQHF.

Of note for this clonotype: One base away lies a much larger clone, so this may be a sequencing read error. The genes are TRBV6-5 and TRBJ2-5; D possibly matches TRBD1 or TRBD2 (6 bases each). The CDR3 has 16 amino acids. Germline loops: CDR1 MNHEY, CDR2 SVGAGI. V was shortened by 0 bases and J by 9 bases, with 20 bases between the two germline ends. CDR3 residues: CASSYSRTGLGEAQYF. In nucleotides, the CDR3 is TGTGCCAGCAGTTACTCGAGAACAGGGCTTGGGGAGGCCCAGTACTTC.

The count of this clonotype is one. This chain joins TRBV11-3 and TRBJ2-2; tentative D call: TRBD1 (5 bases). CDR1 and CDR2 (germline): SGHNT, YENEEA. The V end lost 1 base, the J end lost 4 bases, and 13 bases lay between the germline ends. The CDR3 is made up of 16 amino acids. CDR3 region: CASSLGGQPITGELFF. CDR3 nucleotide sequence: TGTGCCAGCAGCTTAGGGGGCCAGCCGATCACCGGGGAGCTGTTTTTT. The variable domain in full, completed from reference TRBV11-3 and TRBJ2-2, reads EAGVVQSPRYKIIEKKQPVAFWCNPISGHNTLYWYLQNLGQGPELLIRYENEEAVDDSQLPKDRFSAERLKGVDSTLKIQPAELGDSAVYLCASSLGGQPITGELFFGEGSRLTVL.

This clonotype has ten or more counts. The chain recombines TRBV30 with TRBJ1-6, with D hard to call. Germline V gene lookup returns CDR1 GTSNPN and CDR2 SVGIG (reference sequence). This CDR3 comprises 12 residues. The V and J ends lost 5 bases and 5 bases respectively, with 7 bases between them. CDR3 sequence reads: CAWGSNNSPLHF. CDR3 nucleotide sequence: TGTGCCTGGGGGTCTAATAATTCACCCCTCCACTTT.

This clonotype was observed once. The J gene is TRBJ1-3, the V gene TRBV19, with D possibly matching TRBD1 (6 bases). Per the germline V gene, CDR1 is LNHDA and CDR2 is SQIVND (reference sequence). The ends were cut back, 6 bases at V and 0 bases at J, with 12 bases in the middle. This CDR3 comprises 15 residues. The CDR3: CASRPDSDSGNTIYF. In nucleotides, the CDR3 is TGTGCCAGTAGGCCGGACAGCGACTCTGGAAACACCATATATTTT. Full variable domain (outside the CDR3, taken from reference TRBV19 and TRBJ1-3): DGGITQSPKYLFRKEGQNVTLSCEQNLNHDAMYWYRQDPGQGLRLIYYSQIVNDFQKGDIAEGYSVSREKKESFPLTVTSAQKNPTAFYLCASRPDSDSGNTIYFGEGSWLTVV.

V and J are TRBV28 and TRBJ2-2, with TRBD2 as a possible D gene (6 bases). Looked up from germline, CDR1 is MDHEN and CDR2 is SYDVKM. The CDR3 runs to 13 residues. With 5 bases removed from V and 7 bases from J, the gap between germline ends came to 11 bases. CDR3 DNA sequence: TGTGCCAGCAGTAATGGGGGGTTCGGGGAGCTGTTTTTT. Its protein is CASSNGGFGELFF.

In this sample, this clonotype turned up many times. CDR3 sequence: CASSEVRGEETQYF. In nucleotides, the CDR3 is TGTGCCAGCAGTGAAGTCAGGGGGGAAGAGACCCAGTACTTC. This chain links TRBV2 with TRBJ2-5; D is possibly TRBD1 (7 bases). Trimming left V 1 base short and J 3 bases short, with 9 bases between. Per germline, CDR1 SNHLY and CDR2 FYNNEI. The CDR3 runs to 14 residues.

This rearrangement joins TRBV4-2 to TRBJ2-1; 15 nucleotides agree with TRBD2. The CDR3 length is 16 residues. CDR1 and CDR2 (germline): LGHNA, YNFKEQ. Trimming removed 1 base from V and 8 bases from J; junction bases left unmatched: 3. This chain's CDR3 is CASSQGTSGRVHEQFF. CDR3 coding DNA: TGTGCCAGCAGCCAAGGGACTAGCGGGAGGGTACATGAGCAGTTCTTC.

The chain carries TRBV20-1 and TRBJ1-2; D possibly corresponds to TRBD1 (5 bases). The germline V gene encodes CDR1 DFQATT and CDR2 SNEGSKA (reference sequence). With 0 bases removed from V and 4 bases from J, the gap between germline ends came to 15 bases. There are 15 residues in the CDR3. The DNA for the CDR3 is TGCAGTGCTAGAGAGGCCCGGGGGGGGGGCTATGGCTACACCTTC. Amino acid sequence: CSAREARGGGYGYTF.

The chain is built from TRBV6-5 and TRBJ2-7; maybe TRBD1 (6 bases). Germline assignment: CDR1 MNHEY and CDR2 SVGAGI. The V end lost 2 bases, the J end lost 2 bases, and 13 bases lay between the germline ends. This CDR3 has 15 residues. Written as DNA, the CDR3 is TGTGCCAGCAGTTACCTGTCAGGGGAACCCTACGAGCAGTACTTC. This codes for CASSYLSGEPYEQYF.

CDR3: CASSVDPDPYGYTF. For the CDR3, the DNA is TGTGCCAGCAGCGTAGATCCAGACCCCTATGGCTACACCTTC. The rearrangement uses TRBV9 and TRBJ1-2; no firm D call. The CDR3 length is 14 residues. V was shortened by 0 bases and J by 4 bases, with 10 bases between the two germline ends. The V gene's germline CDR1 is SGDLS and CDR2 YYNGEE.

This clonotype was observed many times. This sequence joins TRBV29-1 and TRBJ1-2; D not resolved. Germline V gene data show CDR1 as SQVTM and CDR2 as ANQGSEA. This CDR3 region has 11 residues. The V end was cut by 3 bases, the J end by 7 bases, with 9 bases between. CDR3 sequence reads: CSVDYGGGYTF. DNA of the CDR3: TGCAGCGTTGACTATGGCGGTGGCTACACCTTC.

This clonotype was counted a few times. The J gene is TRBJ2-7, the V gene TRBV28, with 7 bases fitting TRBD1. Germline V gene lookup returns CDR1 MDHEN and CDR2 SYDVKM. This CDR3 comprises 12 residues. J was trimmed by 6 bases and V by 6 bases; bases with no gene match: 5. CDR3 in amino acids: CASSQTGFEQYF. CDR3 sequence (DNA): TGTGCCAGCAGCCAGACAGGGTTCGAGCAGTACTTC.

This clonotype came up many times. The chain employs TRBV27 and TRBJ2-7; TRBD2 aligns across 8 bases. J gave up 7 bases and V 4 bases, and 12 bases lay outside the gene matches. The length of the CDR3 is 15 residues. Looked up from germline, CDR1 is MNHEY and CDR2 is SMNVEV (reference sequence). The CDR3 DNA sequence: TGTGCCAGCAGTTCCCCCCAGAGCGGGAGTAGTGAGCAGTACTTC. Amino acids: CASSSPQSGSSEQYF.

In regard to this clonotype: A much more abundant neighbour one base away suggests this may be a read error. The rearrangement uses TRBV30 and TRBJ2-5, with a possible D match to TRBD1 (5 bases). The CDR3 consists of 13 residues. Per the germline V gene, CDR1 is GTSNPN and CDR2 is SVGIG (reference sequence). The DNA for the CDR3 is TGTACCTGGGGCCTCGGCAGCGCAGAGACCCAGTACTTC. As protein: CTWGLGSAETQYF.

The CDR3 sequence is CASSKDGTNTGELFF. Written as DNA, the CDR3 is TGTGCCAGCAGTAAGGACGGTACGAACACCGGGGAGCTGTTTTTT. The J gene is TRBJ2-2, the V gene TRBV9, with unresolved D. Trimming left V 5 bases short and J 0 bases short, with 11 bases between. The CDR3 consists of 15 residues. The germline gives CDR1 SGDLS, CDR2 YYNGEE.

The V and J genes are TRBV7-8 and TRBJ2-1; D unclear. Trimming took off 4 bases at V and 0 bases at J, with 10 bases between the two ends. The CDR3 runs to 15 residues. The V gene's germline CDR1 is SGHVS and CDR2 FQNEAQ. CDR3 nucleotides: TGTGCCAGCAGCTCAACCGAAAGCTCCTACAATGAGCAGTTCTTC. Its protein is CASSSTESSYNEQFF.

The genes are TRBV5-1 and TRBJ2-1; D remains ambiguous. Germline CDR1 SGHRS, CDR2 YFSETQ. V was clipped by 0 bases and J by 5 bases, with 9 bases between them. The CDR3 contains 14 residues. CDR3 region: CASSLAGAHNEQFF. Here the CDR3 DNA reads TGCGCCAGCAGCTTGGCCGGAGCCCACAATGAGCAGTTCTTC.

This clonotype was counted between two and nine times. One end of the junction does not line up with germline, which may come from a read error. The rearrangement joins TRBV7-2 to TRBJ1-5; D unclear. The germline V gene encodes CDR1 SGHTA and CDR2 FQGNSA. The CDR3 covers 13 residues. Written as DNA, the CDR3 is TGCGCCAGCAGCCAGTCTGAGGGTCAGCCCCAGCATTTT. It specifies CASSQSEGQPQHF.

There are many counts of this clonotype. The chain employs TRBV12-3 or TRBV12-4 and TRBJ2-5; 8 nucleotides align to TRBD1. There are 14 residues in the CDR3. Germline trimming cut 3 bases from V and 1 base from J; bases unmatched to any gene: 1. CDR3: CASSFGTGQETQYF. The CDR3, as DNA: TGTGCCAGCAGTTTTGGGACAGGCCAAGAGACCCAGTACTTC.

In its sample, this clonotype was seen a few times. This sequence joins TRBV10-3 and TRBJ1-1, with unresolved D. Per germline, CDR1 ENHRY and CDR2 SYGVKD. The V end lost 3 bases, the J end lost 1 base, and 9 bases lay between the germline ends. The CDR3 is 14 residues long. DNA of the CDR3: TGTGCCATCAGTGATAAAAGCAGGAACACTGAAGCTTTCTTT. This translates into CAISDKSRNTEAFF.

At least ten counts were recorded for this clonotype. The chain joins TRBV28 to TRBJ2-5, with 13 bases identical to TRBD2. CDR1 and CDR2 (germline): MDHEN, SYDVKM. V lost 5 bases, J lost 6 bases, and 18 bases stayed unmatched. CDR3 length: 19 residues. The chain's CDR3 is CASSLNPGLAGPDAKTQYF. The CDR3 region has the DNA TGTGCCAGCAGTCTTAATCCGGGACTAGCGGGACCGGACGCGAAGACCCAGTACTTC. The full variable domain, rest sourced from reference TRBV28 and TRBJ2-5, is DVKVTQSSRYLVKRTGEKVFLECVQDMDHENMFWYRQDPGLGLRLIYFSYDVKMKEKGDIPEGYSVSREKKERFSLILESASTNQTSMYLCASSLNPGLAGPDAKTQYFGPGTRLLVL.

About this clonotype itself: Here the CDR3 omits its conserved ending phenylalanine or tryptophan, so a read error is the likely source. The chain joins TRBV7-8 to TRBJ1-1, with a weak D call TRBD1 (5 bases). CDR1 and CDR2 from the germline V gene are SGHVS and FQNEAQ. The CDR3 spans 13 residues. Trimming pared 7 bases from V and 1 base from J, leaving 10 bases between. CDR3 protein: CASTLGQNTEAFS. The CDR3 DNA is TGTGCCAGCACCTTGGGGCAGAACACTGAAGCTTTCTCT.

There are a few counts of this clonotype. This chain uses TRBV19 with TRBJ1-1; D may be TRBD1 (6 bases). The V end lost 7 bases, the J end lost 4 bases, and 13 bases lay between the germline ends. CDR1 is LNHDA and CDR2 is SQIVND in the germline V gene (reference sequence). The length of the CDR3 is 13 residues. CDR3 residues: CASTMGATTEAFF. For the CDR3, the DNA is TGTGCCAGTACCATGGGGGCGACCACTGAAGCTTTCTTT.

This clonotype was recorded a few times. V and J are TRBV7-9 and TRBJ2-7; 9 bases map to TRBD1. Per the germline V gene, CDR1 is SEHNR and CDR2 is FQNEAQ (reference sequence). Germline trimming cut 4 bases from V and 6 bases from J; bases unmatched to any gene: 10. This CDR3 is built from 15 residues. CDR3 protein: CASSSSGTGHTEQYF. The CDR3 nucleotides are TGTGCCAGCAGCTCCTCCGGGACAGGGCATACCGAGCAGTACTTC.

This chain uses TRBV11-2 with TRBJ2-5; D is uncertain. The CDR3 runs 19 residues. Germline V gives CDR1 SGHAT, CDR2 FQNNGV. The germline V and J ends were trimmed by 1 base and 0 bases, with 21 bases remaining between them. CDR3 in DNA: TGTGCCAGCAGCTTAGGACGTGTAGTCGGCGGACCTAACCAAGAGACCCAGTACTTC. This codes for CASSLGRVVGGPNQETQYF.

In its sample, this clonotype was seen many times. The rearrangement links TRBV27 to TRBJ1-2, with 7 bases aligning to TRBD1. The CDR3 length is 15 residues. Trimming removed 8 bases from V and 3 bases from J; junction bases left unmatched: 12. Germline V CDR1 and CDR2: MNHEY, SMNVEV (reference sequence). The DNA for the CDR3 is TGTGCCAGCCCACTCCCGGGGACAGCTTACTATGGCTACACCTTC. It specifies CASPLPGTAYYGYTF.

This chain uses TRBV7-8 with TRBJ2-2; D is unclear. The CDR3 is made up of 15 amino acids. Germline V lookup: CDR1 SGHVS, CDR2 FQNEAQ. V dropped 0 bases and J dropped 5 bases, with 10 bases sitting between them. CDR3 in DNA: TGTGCCAGCAGCTTAGCTGGCACCCCGACCGGGGAGCTGTTTTTT. Translated: CASSLAGTPTGELFF.

There are many counts of this clonotype. The V and J genes are TRBV6-1 and TRBJ2-5, with TRBD2 matching over 9 bases. The CDR3 has 16 residues. Germline CDR1 reads MNHNS; CDR2 reads SASEGT. Trimming removed 5 bases from V and 1 base from J; junction bases left unmatched: 8. The CDR3 coding sequence is TGTGCCAGCAGTTACGGTCAGCGGGAGGCCCAAGAGACCCAGTACTTC. It yields the protein CASSYGQREAQETQYF.